This TCR beta chain was observed in a study of T cell repertoires in cytomegalovirus infection. Across the study: CMV epitopes, recently identified HLA-C-restricted and well-studied HLA-B-restricted, were used. Public TCR beta signatures were indicative of both CMV infection and a matching HLA type. Findings and limits, study-wide: The ex vivo response showed dominance by HLA-C-restricted CMV-specific TCR beta clonotypes.

In TCRdb, the reads were re-called with MiXCR into one record per CDR3 protein. The sample consists of some 940,000 distinct CDR3 sequences, approximately 31% of them appearing once. V was pared by 1 base and J by 8 bases, with 4 bases of the junction left unmatched. This CDR3 region has 13 residues. CDR1 and CDR2 (germline): LNHDA, SQIVND (reference sequence). Regarding this clonotype: What it binds is not known.

The chain joins TRBV19 to TRBJ1-1; 7 bases align to TRBD1. The sequences come from cultured CD8+ T cells from PBMCs, collected from culture after CMV antigen stimulation. The receptor's source is a human donor in good health (CMV status not recorded). Some clones in this sample may be carry-over from other donors' samples. The CDR3 here is CASSIGGGREAFF. The CDR3 nucleotides are TGTGCCAGTAGTATAGGAGGGGGCCGGGAAGCTTTCTTT.